Shown below are 21 T cell receptor beta chains from a single sample sequenced in a study of cytomegalovirus exposure and HLA in healthy donors. PCR employed 60 Vbeta and 13 Jbeta primers. Produced via immunoSEQ multiplex PCR; TCRdb's table is partial and in-frame only. The sample has roughly 190,000 clones. Input material: PBMCs. Receptors originate from a woman under 30 in good health and CMV-seropositive.

J is TRBJ2-5 and V is TRBV7-2; D is perhaps TRBD2 (6 bases). Germline V lookup: CDR1 SGHTA, CDR2 FQGNSA. Between the trimmed V and J ends, which lost 1 base and 4 bases, there was a span of 13 bases. This CDR3 has 15 residues. The CDR3 loop is CASSLGPGTGETQYF. The CDR3 DNA sequence: TGTGCCAGCAGCTTAGGCCCGGGGACTGGAGAGACCCAGTACTTC.

This chain joins TRBV4-1 and TRBJ1-2, with TRBD1 matching over 7 bases. V trimming: 0 bases; J trimming: 4 bases; junction bases outside the gene matches: 2. In germline, CDR1 is MGHRA, CDR2 YSYEKL. CDR3 length: 14 amino acids. CDR3: CASSQERGPYGYTF. The CDR3 region has the DNA TGCGCCAGCAGCCAAGAAAGGGGGCCCTATGGCTACACCTTC.

The chain employs TRBV7-8 and TRBJ1-5; D uncertain. Deletions cut 1 base from V and 1 base from J, with 8 bases between. Germline lookup yields CDR1 SGHVS and CDR2 FQNEAQ. The CDR3 contains 15 residues. The chain's CDR3 is CASSLVPGSNQPQHF. The CDR3 DNA sequence: TGTGCCAGCAGCTTAGTTCCGGGGAGCAATCAGCCCCAGCATTTT.

The J gene is TRBJ2-1, the V gene TRBV28; TRBD2 aligns across 10 bases. From germline, CDR1 is MDHEN and CDR2 SYDVKM. The CDR3 sequence is 16 residues long. The trim removed 5 bases at V and 0 bases at J, leaving 4 bases unmatched. CDR3 sequence (DNA): TGTGCCAGCAGTCTTAGCGGGGGGAGCTCCTACAATGAGCAGTTCTTC. It yields the protein CASSLSGGSSYNEQFF.

V is TRBV7-2 and J is TRBJ1-2; 7 nucleotides line up with TRBD1. The CDR3 length is 14 residues. V gave up 6 bases and J gave up 3 bases; unmatched junction bases: 7. Germline V lookup: CDR1 SGHTA, CDR2 FQGNSA. CDR3 in DNA: TGTGCCAGCAGTCGTAACAGGGGAGACTATGGCTACACCTTC. This codes for CASSRNRGDYGYTF.

The chain recombines TRBV7-2 with TRBJ2-1; 9 bases agree with TRBD2. Germline CDR1 reads SGHTA; CDR2 reads FQGNSA. The V segment lost 4 bases and the J segment 5 bases; nucleotides outside the gene matches: 6. The CDR3 is made up of 15 amino acids. The CDR3 coding sequence is TGTGCCAGCAGCTCCCTAGCGGGGCTAAACAATGAGCAGTTCTTC. It specifies CASSSLAGLNNEQFF.

V and J are TRBV4-3 and TRBJ1-4, with 9 bases matching TRBD1. The V gene end was trimmed by 0 bases and the J gene end by 3 bases; junction bases not matched to a gene: 2. CDR1 is LGHNA, CDR2 YSLEER, per germline. The CDR3 sequence is 16 residues long. DNA of the CDR3: TGCGCCAGCAGCCAAGAACAGGGGGCTTCTAATGAAAAACTGTTTTTT. It specifies CASSQEQGASNEKLFF.

The V and J genes are TRBV28 and TRBJ2-7; D may be TRBD1 (7 bases). V was trimmed by 4 bases and J by 3 bases, leaving 16 bases between them. CDR1 is MDHEN and CDR2 is SYDVKM in the germline V gene. This CDR3 is built from 15 residues. The CDR3 bases are TGTGCCAGCAGTTCTCAGGGGGGCCCCTACTACGAGCAGTACTTC. It specifies CASSSQGGPYYEQYF.

The chain uses TRBV5-6 and TRBJ1-5; D call uncertain. V lost 2 bases and J lost 2, with 14 bases in between. The CDR3 runs to 16 residues. The germline V gene encodes CDR1 SGHDT and CDR2 YYEEEE. CDR3 protein: CASSFTTGGGNQPQHF. DNA for the CDR3: TGTGCCAGCAGCTTTACAACGGGTGGAGGCAATCAGCCCCAGCATTTT.

The rearrangement uses TRBV5-4 and TRBJ1-2; 8 bases are a match to TRBD1. The CDR3 consists of 14 residues. V lost 2 bases to trimming and J lost 8 bases; unmatched junction nucleotides: 8. CDR1 SGHNT and CDR2 YYREEE come from the germline V gene (reference sequence). CDR3 protein: CASSFRQGAGGYTF. CDR3 bases: TGTGCCAGCAGCTTCCGGCAGGGGGCGGGCGGCTACACCTTC.

V usage is TRBV19 and J usage is TRBJ2-1; no clear D. The germline V gene encodes CDR1 LNHDA and CDR2 SQIVND (reference sequence). The CDR3 spans 12 residues. V gave up 6 bases and J gave up 7 bases, with 10 bases separating them. CDR3 protein: CASSVPGNEQFF. As DNA, the CDR3 is TGTGCCAGTAGCGTCCCCGGGAATGAGCAGTTCTTC.

The chain carries TRBV6-1 and TRBJ1-1, with D tentatively TRBD1 (5 bases). V was pared by 4 bases and J by 4 bases, with 10 bases between. Germline assignment: CDR1 MNHNS and CDR2 SASEGT. CDR3 length: 13 amino acids. The CDR3 protein is CASSGTLSTEAFF. DNA of the CDR3: TGTGCCAGCAGTGGGACATTATCCACTGAAGCTTTCTTT.

This chain links TRBV5-4 with TRBJ2-3, with TRBD1 identical over 7 bases. V trimming: 9 bases; J trimming: 1 base; junction bases outside the gene matches: 11. In germline, CDR1 is SGHNT, CDR2 YYREEE (reference sequence). This CDR3 has 15 amino acids. DNA for the CDR3: TGTGCCACCAGGGATGGTGGACAGGGCACAGATACGCAGTATTTT. Translation: CATRDGGQGTDTQYF.

The chain is built from TRBV30 and TRBJ1-2; D remains unclear. Trimming removed 8 bases from V and 0 bases from J, with 7 bases in between. CDR3 size: 11 residues. Germline CDR1 GTSNPN, CDR2 SVGIG (reference sequence). CDR3 region: CAREANYGYTF. The CDR3 nucleotides read TGTGCCCGGGAAGCTAACTATGGCTACACCTTC.

J is TRBJ1-5 and V is TRBV19, with D unclear. CDR1 and CDR2 from the germline V gene are LNHDA and SQIVND (reference sequence). The germline V and J ends were trimmed by 8 bases and 7 bases, with 12 bases remaining between them. CDR3 length equals 12 residues. CDR3 in DNA: TGTGCCAGTGGTAGGTCGGGACAGCCCCAGCATTTT. Translated, it gives CASGRSGQPQHF.

CDR3 in amino acids: CATRSGYTEAFF. The CDR3 coding sequence is TGTGCCACCAGATCGGGTTACACTGAAGCTTTCTTT. The chain recombines TRBV18 with TRBJ1-1; D remains unclear. Germline CDR1 KGHSH, CDR2 LQKENI. Trimming took 10 bases from V and 3 from J, leaving 12 bases between them. This CDR3 region has 12 residues.

The rearrangement uses TRBV6-6 and TRBJ2-5; 12 bases map to TRBD2. Germline V gives CDR1 MNHNY, CDR2 SVGAGI (reference sequence). J gave up 5 bases and V 7 bases, and 8 bases lay outside the gene matches. CDR3 length: 15 amino acids. The DNA for the CDR3 is TGTGCCAGCAACCTAGCGGGAGGGTTGGAGGAGACCCAGTACTTC. This translates into CASNLAGGLEETQYF.

V and J are TRBV5-1 and TRBJ2-5; D unclear. CDR3 length: 16 residues. Germline V gene sequence: CDR1 SGHRS, CDR2 YFSETQ. Trimming took 0 bases from V and 0 from J, leaving 12 bases between them. CDR3: CASSLGPSQNQETQYF. Written as DNA, the CDR3 is TGCGCCAGCAGCTTGGGCCCCTCACAGAACCAAGAGACCCAGTACTTC.

This rearrangement joins TRBV9 to TRBJ2-3; D may be TRBD1 (5 bases). V was pared by 0 bases and J by 1 base, with 9 bases between. This CDR3 comprises 15 residues. Germline-derived CDR1 and CDR2 are SGDLS and YYNGEE. The CDR3 reads CASSVDVGGTDTQYF. The DNA of the CDR3 is TGTGCCAGCAGCGTAGATGTAGGGGGCACAGATACGCAGTATTTT.

The rearrangement links TRBV7-9 to TRBJ2-2; tentatively, D is TRBD2 (5 bases). From germline, CDR1 is SEHNR and CDR2 FQNEAQ (reference sequence). V was cut by 8 bases and J by 5 bases, with 12 bases left in between. The CDR3 is 13 amino acids. CDR3 amino acids: CASGSGLTGELFF. In DNA form, the CDR3 reads TGTGCCAGCGGGAGTGGGTTAACCGGGGAGCTGTTTTTT.

The rearrangement joins TRBV6-6 to TRBJ2-3; 9 bases are shared with TRBD1. The germline CDR1 and CDR2 sequences are MNHNY and SVGAGI (reference sequence). This CDR3 has 16 residues. The V and J ends lost 2 bases and 3 bases, in that order; junction bases with no gene match: 6. CDR3 bases: TGTGCCAGCAGTTACCCGGGACAGGGAGGGACAGATACGCAGTATTTT. It translates to CASSYPGQGGTDTQYF.